Included here is one T cell receptor (beta chain) sequence, with context. Its antigen is unidentified. This specimen comes from a study of cytomegalovirus exposure and HLA in healthy donors. Study background: Among about 179 million T cells, an earlier analysis found about 100 million unique TCR beta sequences. The early release's HLA-typed donors yielded tens of millions of unique TCRs. Study-wide results and caveats: Association of some 18,000 TCR beta sequences with HLA alleles was found at 0.05 false discovery rate in a later analysis. Later work found most CMV-associated TCR beta chains apparently HLA-restricted.

The study ran its PCR with 60 Vbeta and 13 Jbeta primers. The table came from immunoSEQ multiplex PCR; TCRdb's copy has only in-frame clones and leaves some out. This sample has about 87,000 clones, with 65% to 75% found just once. Input material: PBMCs. The TCR sequence derives from a man between 25 and 39 years old in good health and CMV-seropositive.

Here the CDR3 reads CASSTRTGGCSNQPQHF. In nucleotides, the CDR3 is TGTGCCAGCAGCACCCGGACAGGGGGCTGTAGCAATCAGCCCCAGCATTTT. The chain combines TRBV21-1 with TRBJ1-5; TRBD1, as called in the table, went unchecked against the DNA. TRBV21-1 is a recognized pseudogene. The CDR3 is 17 amino acids.